There are a few counts of the clone carrying this T cell receptor (beta chain). Its antigen is not identified. The V gene's germline CDR1 is DFQATT and CDR2 SNEGSKA (reference sequence). This CDR3 comprises 20 residues. Trimming took 0 bases from V and 4 from J, leaving 31 bases between them. This entry belongs to a study of T cells in Graves' hyperthyroidism and ophthalmopathy. Whole-study results and caveats: Most thyroid-expanded clonotypes above 0.001 were also found in blood.

Uncontrolled infection, other autoimmune disease, pregnancy or lactation led to exclusion. The source material, RNA transcripts, was used to amplify TCR beta CDR3 regions. Primed by the HTBI set, a first-round RT-PCR was run on the TCR CDR3. TCRdb independently ran MiXCR on the multiplex PCR reads; one entry per CDR3 protein. The sample shows around 250,000 distinct CDR3 sequences, approximately 14% of them seen only once. The chain links TRBV20-1 to TRBJ2-7; tentatively, D is TRBD2 (6 bases). This TCR derives from a woman aged 40 to 55 with Graves' hyperthyroidism that later progressed to Graves' ophthalmopathy. The material sequenced was blood. The CDR3, as DNA: TGCAGTGCTAGAGATTGGGGGGAGGCCTTAGAGGGGAGACACATGTACGAGCAGTACTTC. This translates into CSARDWGEALEGRHMYEQYF.